This T cell receptor (beta chain) was documented in a study of human thymus T cells. The assay was immunoSEQ multiplex PCR, and TCRdb's table has in-frame clones only and misses some. The sample holds tens of thousands of clones, approximately 95% seen once. Input material: blood. The TCR comes from a boy in the first two years of life with a congenital heart defect but otherwise immunologically healthy.

CDR3 sequence: CATHNWRGAYTDTQYF. Written as DNA, the CDR3 is TGTGCCACCCACAACTGGAGGGGGGCTTACACAGATACGCAGTATTTT. The chain uses TRBV15 and TRBJ2-3, with D perhaps being TRBD1 or TRBD2 (6 bases each). The length of the CDR3 is 16 residues. In germline, CDR1 is LNHNV, CDR2 YYDKDF (reference sequence). V lost 8 bases, J lost 2 bases, and 20 bases lay in between.